These 17 T cell receptor beta chains share one sample of origin, sequenced in a study of CD8+ T cells in alopecia areata. In each case, RNA was isolated and then reverse transcribed into cDNA as the sequencing template. Profiled with immunoSEQ multiplex PCR; TCRdb holds only in-frame clones, not every one. Among about 150,000 clones listed, more than 40% were seen once. Sequenced sample: CD4+ T cells sorted from blood. The origin of the receptors is a human donor with alopecia areata.

This clone has just one count. The CDR3 nucleotides are TGTGCCGTGGGACTGCTCAAAGGGAACACCATATATTTT. Its protein is CAVGLLKGNTIYF. V and J are TRBV30 and TRBJ1-3; the D gene is possibly TRBD1 (5 bases). V lost 8 bases and J 7 bases, leaving 18 bases between the germline ends. The CDR3 totals 13 residues. Per germline, CDR1 GTSNPN and CDR2 SVGIG (reference sequence).

This clone has more than one count but fewer than ten. The chain couples TRBV5-1 to TRBJ1-4; D unclear. The CDR3 extends over 14 amino acids. Germline values: CDR1 SGHRS, CDR2 YFSETQ. Trimming removed 2 bases at V and 7 bases at J, with 12 bases between. Here the CDR3 reads CASSFNRGFEKLFF. The CDR3 nucleotides read TGCGCCAGCAGCTTTAATCGGGGTTTTGAAAAACTGTTTTTT.

The DNA for the CDR3 is TGTGCCAGCAGTGAAGCCCCCTCTAACACTGAAGCTTTCTTT. This translates into CASSEAPSNTEAFF. V is TRBV2 and J is TRBJ1-1; D gene ambiguous. The CDR3 is 14 amino acids. V lost 0 bases, J lost 2 bases, and 7 bases lay in between. From germline, CDR1 is SNHLY and CDR2 FYNNEI.

V is TRBV5-1 and J is TRBJ2-3, with D uncertain. Germline loops: CDR1 SGHRS, CDR2 YFSETQ. V lost 1 base, J lost 2 bases, and 5 bases lay in between. CDR3 length equals 13 residues. CDR3 region: CASSLHFTDTQYF. In nucleotides, the CDR3 is TGCGCCAGCAGCTTGCATTTCACAGATACGCAGTATTTT.

J is TRBJ2-3 and V is TRBV4-1; 8 bases match TRBD2. CDR3 size: 18 residues. Losses at the gene ends were 3 bases for V and 0 bases for J; bases not matched to a gene: 11. The germline gives CDR1 MGHRA, CDR2 YSYEKL. CDR3 nucleotide sequence: TGCGCCAGCAGCCAGAGAGCGGGAGACCAGCCTAGCACAGATACGCAGTATTTT. As protein: CASSQRAGDQPSTDTQYF.

The genes are TRBV30 and TRBJ1-2; D remains unclear. The CDR3 totals 14 residues. Trimming removed 4 bases from V and 9 bases from J, with 21 bases in between. Germline V CDR1 and CDR2: GTSNPN, SVGIG (reference sequence). The chain's CDR3 is CAWTSERRSSSYTF. The CDR3 DNA follows: TGTGCCTGGACTAGTGAGAGGAGGAGTTCAAGCTACACCTTC.

This clone was counted only a few times. The V and J genes are TRBV28 and TRBJ2-3, with D perhaps assigned TRBD1 or TRBD2 (5 bases each). This CDR3 spans 17 amino acids. CDR1 is MDHEN, CDR2 SYDVKM, per germline. V was cut by 3 bases and J by 2 bases, with 18 bases left in between. CDR3 DNA sequence: TGTGCCAGCAGTTTGATGGGATTGGGGGTAGACACAGATACGCAGTATTTT. The encoded protein is CASSLMGLGVDTDTQYF.

V usage is TRBV30 and J usage is TRBJ2-7, with D uncertain. This CDR3 spans 11 amino acids. Germline V lookup: CDR1 GTSNPN, CDR2 SVGIG (reference sequence). Trimming took off 0 bases at V and 5 bases at J, with 5 bases between the two ends. The CDR3: CAWSVVDEQYF. CDR3 nucleotide sequence: TGTGCCTGGAGTGTTGTTGACGAGCAGTACTTC.

The chain is built from TRBV5-1 and TRBJ1-5; the D is unclear. This CDR3 is 14 amino acids long. CDR1 SGHRS and CDR2 YFSETQ come from the germline V gene. Trimming stripped 4 bases from V and 1 base from J, with 9 bases between. The DNA for the CDR3 is TGCGCCAGCAGCACGGGGTCGAGCAATCAGCCCCAGCATTTT. This translates into CASSTGSSNQPQHF.

The chain combines TRBV29-1 with TRBJ2-7; TRBD2 aligns across 8 bases. This CDR3 spans 13 amino acids. V lost 4 bases and J lost 3; bases outside the gene matches: 5. CDR1 and CDR2 (germline): SQVTM, ANQGSEA. CDR3 amino acids: CSVVTSGFYEQYF. DNA for the CDR3: TGCAGCGTTGTAACTAGCGGATTCTACGAGCAGTACTTC.

The chain employs TRBV5-1 and TRBJ2-1; 7 bases map to TRBD1. The CDR3 is made up of 14 amino acids. Germline values: CDR1 SGHRS, CDR2 YFSETQ. J was trimmed by 7 bases and V by 2 bases; bases with no gene match: 6. Here the CDR3 DNA reads TGCGCCAGCAGCTTCGGACAGGTTGAGAATGAGCAGTTCTTC. This sequence encodes CASSFGQVENEQFF.

This chain joins TRBV28 and TRBJ2-7, with TRBD1 as a possible D gene (5 bases). V dropped 6 bases and J dropped 4 bases, with 13 bases sitting between them. Per germline, CDR1 MDHEN and CDR2 SYDVKM. There are 13 residues in the CDR3. The CDR3 reads CASRVPKGYEQYF. The CDR3 region has the DNA TGTGCCAGCAGGGTTCCCAAGGGGTACGAGCAGTACTTC.

J is TRBJ1-1 and V is TRBV6-5, with D tentatively TRBD1 (5 bases). V lost 6 bases and J 4 bases, leaving 12 bases between the germline ends. CDR3 length equals 13 residues. Germline V gene lookup returns CDR1 MNHEY and CDR2 SVGAGI. The CDR3: CASRSSGGTEAFF. The CDR3 coding sequence is TGTGCCAGCAGGTCCTCGGGGGGCACTGAAGCTTTCTTT.

This chain links TRBV29-1 with TRBJ1-1, with 7 positions matching TRBD1. V gave up 1 base and J gave up 0 bases; unmatched junction bases: 5. The germline V gene has CDR1 SQVTM and CDR2 ANQGSEA. The CDR3 extends over 15 amino acids. The CDR3 DNA reads as TGCAGCGTTGAAGGGCGAGGGGGCGTGAACACTGAAGCTTTCTTT. This sequence encodes CSVEGRGGVNTEAFF.

The chain joins TRBV11-1 to TRBJ2-5; TRBD2 agrees at 15 bases. Trimming at V came to 5 bases and at J to 1 base, leaving 11 bases not matched to a gene. Germline values: CDR1 SGHAT, CDR2 FQDESV (reference sequence). The length of the CDR3 is 19 residues. The CDR3 loop reads CASSVPGTSGRSRQETQYF. CDR3 DNA: TGTGCCAGCAGCGTTCCCGGGACTAGCGGGAGGAGTCGCCAAGAGACCCAGTACTTC.

The chain is built from TRBV20-1 and TRBJ2-5, with D unclear. The V gene lost 3 bases and the J gene lost 6 bases, with 8 bases spanning the gap. Germline values: CDR1 DFQATT, CDR2 SNEGSKA (reference sequence). CDR3 length equals 11 residues. CDR3 coding DNA: TGCAGTGCTAGCCTACCCCAGACCCAGTACTTC. It yields the protein CSASLPQTQYF.

V usage is TRBV6-1 and J usage is TRBJ2-7; the match to TRBD2 covers 11 bases. Germline CDR1 and CDR2: MNHNS and SASEGT. The CDR3 consists of 15 residues. The V gene end was trimmed by 9 bases and the J gene end by 1 base; junction bases not matched to a gene: 8. CDR3 DNA: TGTGCCAGTGTCACCGGGACTAGCGGATCCTACGAGCAGTACTTC. Translating it yields CASVTGTSGSYEQYF.